One and the same sample provided the 21 T cell receptor beta chains below, sequenced in a study of blood T cell repertoires in COVID-19. Sequencing used immunoSEQ multiplex PCR; TCRdb keeps in-frame clones, though not all of them. This table holds around 130,000 clones, over 85% found once. What was sequenced was peripheral blood. These receptors were obtained from a man aged 50-59 years with active COVID-19.

The genes are TRBV11-3 and TRBJ2-6; D is perhaps TRBD2 (6 bases). Per the germline V gene, CDR1 is SGHNT and CDR2 is YENEEA. The CDR3 is made up of 16 amino acids. Trimming took off 0 bases at V and 4 bases at J, with 10 bases between the two ends. This chain's CDR3 is CASSLEGGLGANVLTF. The DNA for the CDR3 is TGTGCCAGCAGCTTAGAAGGAGGGTTAGGGGCCAACGTCCTGACTTTC.

The chain employs TRBV5-5 and TRBJ2-3; D is perhaps TRBD2 (6 bases). V lost 8 bases and J lost 1, with 14 bases in between. This CDR3 is built from 14 residues. In germline, CDR1 is SGHKS, CDR2 YYEKEE (reference sequence). The chain's CDR3 is CASCLAWGTDTQYF. In DNA form, the CDR3 reads TGTGCCAGTTGTCTAGCGTGGGGCACAGATACGCAGTATTTT.

J is TRBJ1-4 and V is TRBV6-1; 8 bases line up with TRBD1. Germline CDR1 MNHNS, CDR2 SASEGT. The CDR3 consists of 15 residues. With V trimmed by 1 base and J by 8 bases, 6 bases remained unmatched. The CDR3 nucleotides read TGTGCCAGCAGTGAAGGGTCTACAGGGGGAGAAAAACTGTTTTTT. As protein: CASSEGSTGGEKLFF.

This clone was picked up a small number of times. This chain uses TRBV19 with TRBJ2-3; D may be TRBD2 (6 bases). With 5 bases removed from V and 0 bases from J, the gap between germline ends came to 9 bases. The CDR3 spans 14 residues. The germline gives CDR1 LNHDA, CDR2 SQIVND (reference sequence). The CDR3 DNA reads TGTGCCAGTAGTGCGGGGACTAGCACAGATACGCAGTATTTT. It encodes CASSAGTSTDTQYF.

The genes are TRBV3-1 (or the pseudogene TRBV3-2) and TRBJ2-3, with D maybe TRBD2 (6 bases). CDR1 is LGHDT, CDR2 YNNKEL, per germline (reference sequence). The V gene lost 0 bases and the J gene lost 2 bases, with 15 bases spanning the gap. The CDR3 spans 17 residues. The CDR3 sequence is CASSQDRGLSDTDTQYF. As DNA, the CDR3 is TGTGCCAGCAGCCAAGATCGCGGACTATCAGACACAGATACGCAGTATTTT.

The chain is built from TRBV2 and TRBJ2-7; 8 nucleotides line up with TRBD1. The V and J ends lost 0 bases and 4 bases, in that order; junction bases with no gene match: 5. This CDR3 has 15 amino acids. Germline CDR1 is SNHLY and CDR2 is FYNNEI. CDR3 loop: CASSEAQGAVYEQYF. CDR3 bases: TGTGCCAGCAGTGAAGCGCAGGGGGCCGTATACGAGCAGTACTTC.

This rearrangement joins TRBV19 to TRBJ1-3, with TRBD1 as a possible D gene (6 bases). Germline V gives CDR1 LNHDA, CDR2 SQIVND (reference sequence). Trimming shortened V by 7 bases and J by 4 bases, and 17 bases separated the two germline ends. The CDR3 has 15 residues. CDR3: CASNPPRGGGNTIYF. The CDR3 nucleotides read TGTGCCAGTAACCCGCCCAGGGGCGGGGGAAACACCATATATTTT.

The chain has TRBV3-1 (or the pseudogene TRBV3-2) and TRBJ2-5, with 12 bases identical to TRBD2. Germline loops: CDR1 LGHDT, CDR2 YNNKEL (reference sequence). There are 18 residues in the CDR3. J was trimmed by 5 bases and V by 1 base; bases with no gene match: 11. Written as DNA, the CDR3 is TGTGCCAGCAGCCAAGTTAAACTAGCGGGAGGCGGGGGGGAGACCCAGTACTTC. This encodes CASSQVKLAGGGGETQYF.

The chain couples TRBV19 to TRBJ2-1; perhaps TRBD1 as D (6 bases). The CDR3 spans 16 residues. Per the germline V gene, CDR1 is LNHDA and CDR2 is SQIVND (reference sequence). Deletions cut 7 bases from V and 2 bases from J, with 18 bases between. The CDR3 bases are TGTGCCAGTACTCCTTCGCAGGGGACCCCCTACAATGAGCAGTTCTTC. Protein: CASTPSQGTPYNEQFF. Complete variable domain (other parts from reference TRBV19 and TRBJ2-1): DGGITQSPKYLFRKEGQNVTLSCEQNLNHDAMYWYRQDPGQGLRLIYYSQIVNDFQKGDIAEGYSVSREKKESFPLTVTSAQKNPTAFYLCASTPSQGTPYNEQFFGPGTRLTVL.

The gene calls are TRBV11-2 and TRBJ2-5; 7 bases match TRBD2. The CDR3 spans 16 residues. The J segment lost 5 bases and the V segment lost 4 bases, leaving 13 bases of the junction unmatched. Germline lookup yields CDR1 SGHAT and CDR2 FQNNGV. The CDR3 here is CASSSWVAGDGETQYF. The DNA for the CDR3 is TGTGCCAGCAGCTCATGGGTCGCGGGAGATGGGGAGACCCAGTACTTC.

V is TRBV19 and J is TRBJ2-1, with 10 nucleotides matching TRBD2. The CDR3 extends over 15 amino acids. Germline V gives CDR1 LNHDA, CDR2 SQIVND (reference sequence). The V gene end was trimmed by 6 bases and the J gene end by 7 bases; junction bases not matched to a gene: 9. The CDR3, as DNA: TGTGCCAGTAGGACCTCTAGCGGGAGTTTAAATGAGCAGTTCTTC. Translation gives CASRTSSGSLNEQFF. The full variable domain, with the rest looked up from reference TRBV19 and TRBJ2-1, is DGGITQSPKYLFRKEGQNVTLSCEQNLNHDAMYWYRQDPGQGLRLIYYSQIVNDFQKGDIAEGYSVSREKKESFPLTVTSAQKNPTAFYLCASRTSSGSLNEQFFGPGTRLTVL.

This clone is a singleton in its sample. The chain carries TRBV13 and TRBJ2-1; D remains ambiguous. V shed 3 bases and J shed 3 bases, with 3 bases lying between them. CDR3 length: 12 amino acids. Germline V gene lookup returns CDR1 PRHDT and CDR2 FYEKMQ (reference sequence). CDR3 sequence: CASSFSYNEQFF. The CDR3 DNA follows: TGTGCCAGCAGCTTTAGCTACAATGAGCAGTTCTTC.

The rearrangement uses TRBV2 and TRBJ2-3; 9 bases map to TRBD2. This CDR3 spans 15 amino acids. J was trimmed by 0 bases and V by 4 bases; bases with no gene match: 2. Germline loops: CDR1 SNHLY, CDR2 FYNNEI. The CDR3 protein is CASSVGLASTDTQYF. The CDR3, as DNA: TGTGCCAGCAGTGTCGGACTAGCGAGCACAGATACGCAGTATTTT.

V is TRBV9 and J is TRBJ2-3; D might be TRBD1 (7 bases). V gave up 0 bases and J gave up 6 bases, with 14 bases separating them. The CDR3 extends over 15 amino acids. Germline assignment: CDR1 SGDLS and CDR2 YYNGEE. Here the CDR3 reads CASSVAPQGRDTQYF. CDR3 in DNA: TGTGCCAGCAGCGTAGCTCCACAGGGGAGGGATACGCAGTATTTT.

J is TRBJ2-3 and V is TRBV2; TRBD1 matches 7 bases. The V gene end was trimmed by 6 bases and the J gene end by 2 bases; junction bases not matched to a gene: 11. CDR1 is SNHLY and CDR2 is FYNNEI in the germline V gene. This CDR3 spans 16 amino acids. The chain's CDR3 is CASRDHRGGDTDTQYF. The CDR3 bases are TGTGCCAGCAGGGACCACAGGGGTGGGGACACAGATACGCAGTATTTT.

The V gene is TRBV12-3 or TRBV12-4, the J gene TRBJ2-2; TRBD2 is a possible D gene (5 bases). The CDR3 totals 13 residues. Trimming shortened V by 2 bases and J by 4 bases, and 5 bases separated the two germline ends. In DNA, the CDR3 is TGTGCCAGCAGTTTACGGGGCACCGGGGAGCTGTTTTTT. It yields the protein CASSLRGTGELFF.

The CDR3 bases are TGTGCCAGCAGTTACGGTCTAGCGGGGTTCTACGAGCAGTACTTC. This translates into CASSYGLAGFYEQYF. This sequence joins TRBV6-2 or TRBV6-3 and TRBJ2-7; 9 bases map to TRBD2. Germline CDR1 reads MNHEY; CDR2 reads SVGEGT. V was pared by 2 bases and J by 3 bases, with 5 bases of the junction left unmatched. The CDR3 contains 15 residues.

This chain joins TRBV7-2 and TRBJ2-2; 8 bases fit TRBD2. The CDR3 runs to 19 residues. V lost 1 base to trimming and J lost 4 bases; unmatched junction nucleotides: 14. Germline V gives CDR1 SGHTA, CDR2 FQGNSA. CDR3 sequence: CASSLGGGSIRVRTGELFF. CDR3 DNA: TGTGCCAGCAGCTTAGGCGGGGGGAGCATTAGAGTTCGCACCGGGGAGCTGTTTTTT.

The CDR3 DNA reads as TGTGCCAGCAGCTTAGCGACGGGGGGACGGGGAAAACTGTTTTTT. The encoded protein is CASSLATGGRGKLFF. The chain recombines TRBV7-2 with TRBJ1-4, with TRBD1 as a possible D gene (5 bases). This CDR3 comprises 15 residues. The germline gives CDR1 SGHTA, CDR2 FQGNSA. With 0 bases removed from V and 10 bases from J, the gap between germline ends came to 15 bases.

The V call is TRBV18, the J call TRBJ2-5; TRBD1 aligns across 7 bases. Germline CDR1 is KGHSH and CDR2 is LQKENI. The CDR3 spans 13 residues. The J segment lost 1 base and the V segment lost 6 bases, leaving 2 bases of the junction unmatched. In nucleotides, the CDR3 is TGTGCCAGCTCCGGGACAGCCCAAGAGACCCAGTACTTC. The encoded protein is CASSGTAQETQYF.

The V and J genes are TRBV30 and TRBJ1-6; D is perhaps TRBD1 (5 bases). The CDR3 extends over 15 amino acids. Per the germline V gene, CDR1 is GTSNPN and CDR2 is SVGIG (reference sequence). V was cut by 0 bases and J by 6 bases, with 12 bases left in between. CDR3 in DNA: TGTGCCTGGAGTGTATTAGGGGCGAGTAATTCACCCCTCCACTTT. This sequence encodes CAWSVLGASNSPLHF.